A selection of T cell receptor beta chains follows, all from one sample in a study of identical twins. TCRdb analysed the 5' RACE reads with MiXCR anew, one entry per CDR3 protein. The repertoire holds 1.5 million or so distinct CDR3 sequences, with about 32% as singletons. The sample comprised cord blood. The receptors come from a newborn girl in good health. Each CDR3 is given with its conserved first and last residue. The D gene is left open where the match is weak. Size is stated for part of the rows, as once, few or many counts, or as a class when the clone is expanded.

j_call: TRBJ2-4
clone_size: -
v_call: TRBV15
cdr3_length: 17
d_call: -
cdr3_aa: CATSSSRQQLAKNIQYF

j_call: TRBJ2-7
clone_size: -
v_call: TRBV5-1
cdr3_length: 15
d_call: -
cdr3_aa: CASSTRLGGDNEQYF

j_call: TRBJ2-1
clone_size: few
v_call: TRBV7-9
cdr3_length: 15
d_call: TRBD1
cdr3_aa: CASSLKGQVYNEQFF

j_call: TRBJ1-1
clone_size: -
v_call: TRBV15
cdr3_length: 14
d_call: TRBD1
cdr3_aa: CATSPTGGNTEAFF

j_call: TRBJ1-2
clone_size: few
v_call: TRBV11-2
cdr3_length: 16
d_call: TRBD1
cdr3_aa: CASSHIRRDSNYGYTF

j_call: TRBJ2-3
clone_size: -
v_call: TRBV2
cdr3_length: 14
d_call: TRBD2
cdr3_aa: CASRSGTSGNTQYF

j_call: TRBJ1-1
clone_size: many
v_call: TRBV5-1
cdr3_length: 13
d_call: -
cdr3_aa: CASSLQGSTEAFF

j_call: TRBJ1-2
clone_size: few
v_call: TRBV6-5
cdr3_length: 16
d_call: -
cdr3_aa: CASSYSTRGLIYGYTF

j_call: TRBJ1-5
clone_size: -
v_call: TRBV28
cdr3_length: 15
d_call: -
cdr3_aa: CASSDSLGSNQPQHF

j_call: TRBJ2-7
clone_size: -
v_call: TRBV6-7
cdr3_length: 16
d_call: -
cdr3_aa: CASSVLGDYRRDEQYF

j_call: TRBJ1-2
clone_size: -
v_call: TRBV6-1
cdr3_length: 15
d_call: TRBD1
cdr3_aa: CASRPHVGTGYGYTF

j_call: TRBJ2-7
clone_size: many
v_call: TRBV29-1
cdr3_length: 14
d_call: TRBD1
cdr3_aa: CSVVPGQGTYEQYF

j_call: TRBJ2-3
clone_size: -
v_call: TRBV3-1
cdr3_length: 16
d_call: TRBD2
cdr3_aa: CASSRLAGAGTDTQYF

j_call: TRBJ1-2
clone_size: many
v_call: TRBV6-2/TRBV6-3
cdr3_length: 14
d_call: -
cdr3_aa: CASSYFDSGYGYTF

j_call: TRBJ2-3
clone_size: few
v_call: TRBV3-1
cdr3_length: 15
d_call: -
cdr3_aa: CASSQAWAGTDTQYF

j_call: TRBJ2-1
clone_size: -
v_call: TRBV6-6
cdr3_length: 13
d_call: TRBD2
cdr3_aa: CAYIPGGAYEQFF

j_call: TRBJ2-7
clone_size: -
v_call: TRBV7-8
cdr3_length: 16
d_call: -
cdr3_aa: CASSFWRGGKPYEQYF

j_call: TRBJ1-6
clone_size: -
v_call: TRBV18
cdr3_length: 14
d_call: -
cdr3_aa: CASSPAVGNSPLHF

j_call: TRBJ2-5
clone_size: -
v_call: TRBV18
cdr3_length: 13
d_call: -
cdr3_aa: CASSPPIEETQYF

j_call: TRBJ2-5
clone_size: -
v_call: TRBV7-6
cdr3_length: 15
d_call: TRBD2
cdr3_aa: CASGYSGGVYNEQYF

j_call: TRBJ2-1
clone_size: few
v_call: TRBV5-1
cdr3_length: 13
d_call: TRBD1
cdr3_aa: CATRDRAKNEQFF

j_call: TRBJ2-3
clone_size: -
v_call: TRBV6-5
cdr3_length: 15
d_call: TRBD2
cdr3_aa: CASSYSRERTDTQYF

j_call: TRBJ1-1
clone_size: few
v_call: TRBV11-2
cdr3_length: 15
d_call: -
cdr3_aa: CASSLFGGLNTEAFF

j_call: TRBJ2-1
clone_size: -
v_call: TRBV10-1
cdr3_length: 14
d_call: -
cdr3_aa: CASSEGLSYNEQFF

j_call: TRBJ2-5
clone_size: -
v_call: TRBV12-5
cdr3_length: 12
d_call: -
cdr3_aa: CASGPRDGTQYF

j_call: TRBJ2-2
clone_size: -
v_call: TRBV24-1
cdr3_length: 12
d_call: -
cdr3_aa: CATSDLLGELFF

j_call: TRBJ1-5
clone_size: -
v_call: TRBV12-3/TRBV12-4
cdr3_length: 16
d_call: TRBD1
cdr3_aa: CASSKRTGSNNQPQHF

j_call: TRBJ2-5
clone_size: few
v_call: TRBV11-1
cdr3_length: 15
d_call: -
cdr3_aa: CASSLAGRSMETQYF

j_call: TRBJ1-2
clone_size: few
v_call: TRBV12-3/TRBV12-4
cdr3_length: 15
d_call: TRBD1
cdr3_aa: CASRSSKGARHGYTF

j_call: TRBJ1-4
clone_size: -
v_call: TRBV7-2
cdr3_length: 14
d_call: TRBD1
cdr3_aa: CASSSDRGTEKLFF

j_call: TRBJ2-5
clone_size: few
v_call: TRBV20-1
cdr3_length: 18
d_call: -
cdr3_aa: CSARVFGLITAEEETQYF

j_call: TRBJ2-1
clone_size: few
v_call: TRBV11-2
cdr3_length: 12
d_call: -
cdr3_aa: CASSLFADEQFF

j_call: TRBJ2-7
clone_size: few
v_call: TRBV7-2
cdr3_length: 15
d_call: -
cdr3_aa: CASSLGIQSSYEQYF

j_call: TRBJ2-5
clone_size: once
v_call: TRBV6-6
cdr3_length: 12
d_call: -
cdr3_aa: CASSSTQLAQYF

j_call: TRBJ1-2
clone_size: -
v_call: TRBV4-1
cdr3_length: 14
d_call: -
cdr3_aa: CASSQISGRYGCTF

j_call: TRBJ2-4
clone_size: few
v_call: TRBV19
cdr3_length: 16
d_call: -
cdr3_aa: CASSMGHFIAKNIQYF

j_call: TRBJ1-4
clone_size: many
v_call: TRBV29-1
cdr3_length: 13
d_call: -
cdr3_aa: CSVEGATNEKLFF

j_call: TRBJ2-5
clone_size: few
v_call: TRBV7-2
cdr3_length: 17
d_call: -
cdr3_aa: CASSLGGDYLGGETQYF

j_call: TRBJ2-7
clone_size: -
v_call: TRBV7-2
cdr3_length: 15
d_call: -
cdr3_aa: CASSLGSGFDNEQYF

j_call: TRBJ2-2
clone_size: few
v_call: TRBV5-1
cdr3_length: 15
d_call: -
cdr3_aa: CASSLGQLGIWELFF

j_call: TRBJ1-6
clone_size: -
v_call: TRBV20-1
cdr3_length: 15
d_call: -
cdr3_aa: CSAARTETYNSPLHF

j_call: TRBJ1-2
clone_size: few
v_call: TRBV12-3/TRBV12-4
cdr3_length: 14
d_call: -
cdr3_aa: CASSFGSRGSGYTF

j_call: TRBJ2-1
clone_size: few
v_call: TRBV4-2
cdr3_length: 16
d_call: TRBD2
cdr3_aa: CASRTSGGTPYNEQFF

j_call: TRBJ2-3
clone_size: few
v_call: TRBV7-2
cdr3_length: 15
d_call: -
cdr3_aa: CASSYTSRRTDTQYF

j_call: TRBJ2-3
clone_size: few
v_call: TRBV27
cdr3_length: 17
d_call: TRBD2
cdr3_aa: CASSFTGRSFLTDTQYF

j_call: TRBJ1-1
clone_size: -
v_call: TRBV3-1
cdr3_length: 11
d_call: -
cdr3_aa: CASSHRGAAFF

j_call: TRBJ2-1
clone_size: -
v_call: TRBV5-1
cdr3_length: 16
d_call: TRBD2
cdr3_aa: CASSLPTSGSYNERFF

j_call: TRBJ2-3
clone_size: -
v_call: TRBV29-1
cdr3_length: 14
d_call: TRBD2
cdr3_aa: CSVDKREGTDTQYF

j_call: TRBJ2-1
clone_size: -
v_call: TRBV27
cdr3_length: 16
d_call: TRBD2
cdr3_aa: CASSLSRAGGYNEQFF

j_call: TRBJ1-2
clone_size: few
v_call: TRBV12-3/TRBV12-4
cdr3_length: 15
d_call: TRBD1
cdr3_aa: CASSHDRGHSYGYTF

j_call: TRBJ2-1
clone_size: -
v_call: TRBV20-1
cdr3_length: 12
d_call: -
cdr3_aa: CSAQRGYNEQFF

j_call: TRBJ2-1
clone_size: -
v_call: TRBV5-4
cdr3_length: 16
d_call: TRBD2
cdr3_aa: CASSSGTSGGYNEQFF

j_call: TRBJ2-7
clone_size: -
v_call: TRBV12-3/TRBV12-4
cdr3_length: 14
d_call: -
cdr3_aa: CACSLGGLSYEQYF